These 8 T cell receptor beta chains share one sample of origin, sequenced in a study of cytomegalovirus exposure and HLA in healthy donors. Researchers ran the PCR with 60 Vbeta and 13 Jbeta primers. Using immunoSEQ multiplex PCR, the repertoire was profiled, and TCRdb retains in-frame clones only, with some absent. Here the sample spans about 150,000 clones, around 82% being singletons. The sequenced material came from PBMCs. Every receptor here comes from a woman aged 40 to 50 in good health and CMV-seropositive.

J is TRBJ1-1 and V is TRBV19, with TRBD1 matching over 8 bases. CDR1 is LNHDA, CDR2 SQIVND, per germline (reference sequence). There are 15 residues in the CDR3. V trimming: 9 bases; J trimming: 4 bases; junction bases outside the gene matches: 13. In DNA form, the CDR3 reads TGTGCCAGCTCACTTCGACAGGGGCAAGCCACTGAAGCTTTCTTT. Translated: CASSLRQGQATEAFF.

The rearrangement links TRBV30 to TRBJ2-7; tentatively, D is TRBD1 (5 bases). Deletions cut 0 bases from V and 0 bases from J, with 12 bases between. Per germline, CDR1 GTSNPN and CDR2 SVGIG (reference sequence). The CDR3 contains 15 residues. CDR3 coding DNA: TGTGCCTGGAGTGTTTACAGGACGCGCTCCTACGAGCAGTACTTC. It codes for CAWSVYRTRSYEQYF. Looking up the rest from reference TRBV30 and TRBJ2-7 gives the full variable domain: SQTIHQWPATLVQPVGSPLSLECTVEGTSNPNLYWYRQAAGRGLQLLFYSVGIGQISSEVPQNLSASRPQDRQFILSSKKLLLSDSGFYLCAWSVYRTRSYEQYFGPGTRLTVT.

The V call is TRBV13, the J call TRBJ2-7; 10 nucleotides match TRBD2. The CDR3 is 14 amino acids. V shed 5 bases, J shed 6 bases, and the junction held 7 bases outside the gene matches. Germline values: CDR1 PRHDT, CDR2 FYEKMQ (reference sequence). The CDR3 loop reads CASSTAGGPGEQYF. The CDR3 region has the DNA TGTGCCAGCAGCACAGCGGGAGGGCCGGGCGAGCAGTACTTC. Filled out from reference TRBV13 and TRBJ2-7, the complete variable domain reads AAGVIQSPRHLIKEKRETATLKCYPIPRHDTVYWYQQGPGQDPQFLISFYEKMQSDKGSIPDRFSAQQFSDYHSELNMSSLELGDSALYFCASSTAGGPGEQYFGPGTRLTVT.

The V call is TRBV6-6, the J call TRBJ2-1; TRBD2 aligns across 10 bases. Losses at the gene ends were 4 bases for V and 7 bases for J; bases not matched to a gene: 4. CDR3 size: 14 residues. Germline lookup yields CDR1 MNHNY and CDR2 SVGAGI (reference sequence). The CDR3, as DNA: TGTGCCAGCAGTTCTAGCGGGAGAGGTAATGAGCAGTTCTTC. This translates into CASSSSGRGNEQFF.

This clone is judged medium-sized. The chain employs TRBV27 and TRBJ2-1, with D perhaps TRBD2 (6 bases). Germline lookup yields CDR1 MNHEY and CDR2 SMNVEV (reference sequence). V lost 5 bases and J lost 2, with 13 bases in between. The CDR3 runs 15 residues. CDR3 residues: CASSPVGGPYNEQFF. The DNA of the CDR3 is TGTGCCAGCAGTCCCGTGGGAGGCCCCTACAATGAGCAGTTCTTC.

The rearrangement links TRBV28 to TRBJ2-2, with 10 bases identical to TRBD2. Germline V lookup: CDR1 MDHEN, CDR2 SYDVKM. The CDR3 has 15 residues. J gave up 4 bases and V 3 bases, and 2 bases lay outside the gene matches. The CDR3 here is CASSFPSGSTGELFF. CDR3 sequence (DNA): TGTGCCAGCAGTTTCCCTAGCGGGAGCACCGGGGAGCTGTTTTTT.

The rearrangement joins TRBV11-2 to TRBJ2-6; TRBD2 matches at 10 bases. V lost 6 bases to trimming and J lost 7 bases; unmatched junction nucleotides: 18. Per the germline V gene, CDR1 is SGHAT and CDR2 is FQNNGV. This CDR3 is 19 amino acids long. DNA of the CDR3: TGTGCCAGCAGACTTCGTACTAGCGGGGTCCCCGGTGGAGCCAACGTCCTGACTTTC. This codes for CASRLRTSGVPGGANVLTF. Combining the CDR3 with reference TRBV11-2 and TRBJ2-6 gives the whole variable domain EAGVAQSPRYKIIEKRQSVAFWCNPISGHATLYWYQQILGQGPKLLIQFQNNGVVDDSQLPKDRFSAERLKGVDSTLKIQPAKLEDSAVYLCASRLRTSGVPGGANVLTFGAGSRLTVL.

This sequence joins TRBV5-4 and TRBJ1-1; D is unresolved. CDR1 is SGHNT and CDR2 is YYREEE in the germline V gene (reference sequence). The CDR3 loop spans 15 amino acids. V was pared by 0 bases and J by 0 bases, with 9 bases between. CDR3 sequence: CASSLGWAMNTEAFF. DNA of the CDR3: TGTGCCAGCAGCTTGGGATGGGCGATGAACACTGAAGCTTTCTTT. Looking up the rest from reference TRBV5-4 and TRBJ1-1 gives the full variable domain: ETGVTQSPTHLIKTRGQQVTLRCSSQSGHNTVSWYQQALGQGPQFIFQYYREEENGRGNFPPRFSGLQFPNYSSELNVNALELDDSALYLCASSLGWAMNTEAFFGQGTRLTVV.